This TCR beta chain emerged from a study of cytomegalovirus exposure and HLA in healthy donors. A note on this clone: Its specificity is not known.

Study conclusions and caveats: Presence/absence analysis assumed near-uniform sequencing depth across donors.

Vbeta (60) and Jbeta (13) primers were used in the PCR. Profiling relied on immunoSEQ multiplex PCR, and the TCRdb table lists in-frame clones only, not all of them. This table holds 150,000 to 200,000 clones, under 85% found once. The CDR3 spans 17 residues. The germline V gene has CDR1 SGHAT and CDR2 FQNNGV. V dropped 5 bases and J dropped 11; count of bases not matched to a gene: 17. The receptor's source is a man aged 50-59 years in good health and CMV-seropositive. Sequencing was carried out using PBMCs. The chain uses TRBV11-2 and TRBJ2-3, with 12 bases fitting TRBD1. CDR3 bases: TGTGCCAGCAGCAAACACCAAGCAACCGGGACAGGGGGCATGCAGTATTTT. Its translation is CASSKHQATGTGGMQYF.